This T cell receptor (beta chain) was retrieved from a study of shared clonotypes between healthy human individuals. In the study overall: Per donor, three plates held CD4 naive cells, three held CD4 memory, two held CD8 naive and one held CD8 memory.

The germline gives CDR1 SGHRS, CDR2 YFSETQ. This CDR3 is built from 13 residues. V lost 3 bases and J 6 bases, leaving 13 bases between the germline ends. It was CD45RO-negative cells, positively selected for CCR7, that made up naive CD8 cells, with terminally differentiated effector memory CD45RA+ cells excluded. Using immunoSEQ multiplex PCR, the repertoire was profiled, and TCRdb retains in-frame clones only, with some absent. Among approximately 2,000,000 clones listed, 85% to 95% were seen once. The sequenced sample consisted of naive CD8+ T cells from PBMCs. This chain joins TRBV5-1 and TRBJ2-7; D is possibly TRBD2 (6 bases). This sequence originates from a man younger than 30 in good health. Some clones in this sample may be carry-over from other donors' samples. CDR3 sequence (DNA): TGCGCCAGCAGCTCACACCGGGACTTCGAGCAGTACTTC. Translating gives CASSSHRDFEQYF.